This entry describes one TCR beta chain. No antigen is known for it. The CDR3 sequence is 15 residues long. Germline values: CDR1 MGHRA, CDR2 YSYEKL. With 4 bases removed from V and 1 base from J, the gap between germline ends came to 13 bases. The data belong to a study of shared clonotypes between healthy human individuals. Study as a whole: The donors, two women and a few men, were aged 18 to 49. General study points: An expected dependence of interdonor clonotype sharing on sequencing depth was noted. Of the naive CD4 clonotypes, roughly 5.5% were shared across a few donors.

Here immunoSEQ multiplex PCR was the method, and the copy in TCRdb shows in-frame clones only, minus some. The table lists a few hundred thousand clones, nearly 97% of them singletons, with 0.11% in the top ten. Naive CD8 cells comprised CD45RO-negative, CCR7-positively selected cells, excluding terminally differentiated effector memory CD45RA+ cells. The sequence was obtained from a woman aged 25 to 39 in good health. The material sequenced was naive CD8+ T cells sorted from blood. This chain connects TRBV4-1 to TRBJ1-1; D gene unclear. As DNA, the CDR3 is TGCGCCAGCAGCCGGGTTAGGGAGACGAACACTGAAGCTTTCTTT. Its translation is CASSRVRETNTEAFF.